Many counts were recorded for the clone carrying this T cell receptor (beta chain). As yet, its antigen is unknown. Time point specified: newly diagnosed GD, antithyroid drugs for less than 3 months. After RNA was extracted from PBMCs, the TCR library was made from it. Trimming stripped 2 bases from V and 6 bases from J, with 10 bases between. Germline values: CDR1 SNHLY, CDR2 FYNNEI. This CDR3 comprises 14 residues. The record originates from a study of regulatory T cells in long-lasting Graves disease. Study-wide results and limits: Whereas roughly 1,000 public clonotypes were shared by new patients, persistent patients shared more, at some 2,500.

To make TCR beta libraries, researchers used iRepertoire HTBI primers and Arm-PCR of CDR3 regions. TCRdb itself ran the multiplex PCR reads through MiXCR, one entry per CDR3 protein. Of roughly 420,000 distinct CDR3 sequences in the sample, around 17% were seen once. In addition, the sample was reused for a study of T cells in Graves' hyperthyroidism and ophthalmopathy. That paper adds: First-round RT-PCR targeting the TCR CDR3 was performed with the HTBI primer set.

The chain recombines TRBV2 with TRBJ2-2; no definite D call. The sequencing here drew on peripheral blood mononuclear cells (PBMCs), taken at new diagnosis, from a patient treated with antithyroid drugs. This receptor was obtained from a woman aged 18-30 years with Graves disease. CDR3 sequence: CASSESVAPGELFF. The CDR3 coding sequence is TGTGCCAGCAGTGAATCCGTGGCCCCCGGGGAGCTGTTTTTT.